Below are 21 T cell receptor beta chains sequenced from a single sample in a study of blood T cell repertoires in COVID-19. Here immunoSEQ multiplex PCR was the method, and the copy in TCRdb shows in-frame clones only, minus some. The table shows 90,000 to 130,000 clones, with 70% to 90% occurring only once. Sequencing used peripheral blood. These receptors originate from a woman aged 45-65 years with acute or convalescent COVID-19.

This rearrangement joins TRBV14 to TRBJ2-3, with D perhaps matching TRBD2 (6 bases). The CDR3 has 17 amino acids. Per the germline V gene, CDR1 is SGHDN and CDR2 is FVKESK. Between the trimmed V and J ends, which lost 0 bases and 7 bases, there was a span of 20 bases. The CDR3 region is CASSQDGAGPRGNTQYF. The CDR3 region has the DNA TGTGCCAGCAGCCAAGATGGGGCGGGACCTCGGGGGAATACGCAGTATTTT. Full variable domain (rest looked up from reference TRBV14 and TRBJ2-3): EAGVTQFPSHSVIEKGQTVTLRCDPISGHDNLYWYRRVMGKEIKFLLHFVKESKQDESGMPNNRFLAERTGGTYSTLKVQPAELEDSGVYFCASSQDGAGPRGNTQYFGPGTRLTVL.

The chain joins TRBV6-4 to TRBJ1-1; no clear D. The CDR3 sequence is 14 residues long. Germline lookup yields CDR1 MRHNA and CDR2 SNTAGT. Trimming stripped 4 bases from V and 2 bases from J, with 11 bases between. CDR3 region: CASSVSSANTEAFF. The CDR3 DNA reads as TGTGCCAGCAGTGTTAGTTCCGCCAACACTGAAGCTTTCTTT.

This chain connects TRBV7-9 to TRBJ1-4, with a weak D call TRBD1 (6 bases). Looked up from germline, CDR1 is SEHNR and CDR2 is FQNEAQ (reference sequence). V shed 8 bases and J shed 0 bases, with 13 bases lying between them. The CDR3 extends over 15 amino acids. The CDR3 is CASRDTYSTNEKLFF. The CDR3 bases are TGTGCCAGCCGGGACACCTATTCAACTAATGAAAAACTGTTTTTT.

This clone occurred once. The J gene is TRBJ1-1, the V gene TRBV28; no clear D. CDR1 is MDHEN and CDR2 is SYDVKM in the germline V gene. The CDR3 has 12 residues. Deletions cut 2 bases from V and 10 bases from J, with 11 bases between. The CDR3 DNA sequence: TGTGCCAGCAGTTTAGAGGGCTTGGTAGCTTTCTTT. This sequence encodes CASSLEGLVAFF.

This chain uses TRBV19 with TRBJ2-2, with D maybe TRBD2 (6 bases). Germline V gene data show CDR1 as LNHDA and CDR2 as SQIVND (reference sequence). V was clipped by 3 bases and J by 9 bases, with 26 bases between them. CDR3 length equals 18 residues. CDR3 in DNA: TGTGCCAGTAGTATTAGGGGACTCTTTGAAGGGGCTTCCCGGGAGCTGTTTTTT. Translation: CASSIRGLFEGASRELFF.

The chain recombines TRBV5-1 with TRBJ2-3, with D tentatively TRBD2 (5 bases). CDR1 SGHRS and CDR2 YFSETQ come from the germline V gene. Trimming left V 1 base short and J 4 bases short, with 13 bases between. The CDR3 runs 15 residues. This CDR3 is CASSLLGRGSDTQYF. CDR3 in DNA: TGCGCCAGCAGCTTGCTAGGACGGGGATCAGATACGCAGTATTTT.

This chain links TRBV29-1 with TRBJ1-4; D unresolved. CDR1 and CDR2 from the germline V gene are SQVTM and ANQGSEA. This CDR3 region has 12 residues. V lost 6 bases and J 7 bases, leaving 12 bases between the germline ends. This chain's CDR3 is CSVSGVGEKLFF. The DNA for the CDR3 is TGCAGCGTATCCGGGGTGGGTGAAAAACTGTTTTTT.

Points on this clone: Other DNA sequences from this sample encode an identical CDR3 as well. The genes are TRBV27 and TRBJ2-1; 15 nucleotides line up with TRBD2. Germline values: CDR1 MNHEY, CDR2 SMNVEV (reference sequence). V lost 6 bases and J lost 9; bases outside the gene matches: 6. CDR3 size: 15 residues. CDR3 region: CASSRTSGRGGEQFF. The CDR3 bases are TGTGCCAGCAGCCGGACTAGCGGGAGGGGTGGTGAGCAGTTCTTC.

The V gene is TRBV5-1, the J gene TRBJ2-2, with 7 bases that match TRBD2. The CDR3 covers 14 residues. CDR1 is SGHRS and CDR2 is YFSETQ in the germline V gene. V trimming: 4 bases; J trimming: 7 bases; junction bases outside the gene matches: 7. In nucleotides, the CDR3 is TGCGCCAGCAGCAGGGTCCGGGAGGTCGGGGAGCTGTTTTTT. It is translated as CASSRVREVGELFF.

This clone is a singleton in its sample. The chain joins TRBV4-2 to TRBJ1-1; D is unresolved. This CDR3 contains 14 residues. Germline lookup yields CDR1 LGHNA and CDR2 YNFKEQ. Trimming left V 0 bases short and J 5 bases short, with 10 bases between. The CDR3 DNA reads TGTGCCAGCAGCCAAGATCGGGGTAGGACTGAAGCTTTCTTT. Protein sequence: CASSQDRGRTEAFF.

The sample holds one count of this clone. The rearrangement links TRBV27 to TRBJ2-7, with 13 positions matching TRBD2. There are 15 residues in the CDR3. The trim removed 3 bases at V and 4 bases at J, leaving 3 bases unmatched. Looked up from germline, CDR1 is MNHEY and CDR2 is SMNVEV (reference sequence). This chain's CDR3 is CASSFGTSGTYEQYF. For the CDR3, the DNA is TGTGCCAGCAGTTTTGGGACTAGCGGGACATACGAGCAGTACTTC.

The rearrangement links TRBV6-5 to TRBJ1-5; 9 bases agree with TRBD1. Per the germline V gene, CDR1 is MNHEY and CDR2 is SVGAGI. Trimming removed 8 bases from V and 2 bases from J; junction bases left unmatched: 4. The CDR3 length is 14 residues. CDR3 region: CASLRDRGNQPQHF. The CDR3 DNA reads TGTGCCAGCCTCCGGGACAGGGGCAATCAGCCCCAGCATTTT.

The V call is TRBV6-4, the J call TRBJ2-3, with TRBD2 identical over 9 bases. The CDR3 covers 14 residues. Unmatched junction bases numbered 0, after V lost 5 bases and J lost 0 bases. The germline V gene encodes CDR1 MRHNA and CDR2 SNTAGT. For the CDR3, the DNA is TGTGCCAGCAGTACTAGCGGGAGCACAGATACGCAGTATTTT. Protein product: CASSTSGSTDTQYF.

This sequence joins TRBV6-5 and TRBJ1-2; a weak D match, TRBD1 (6 bases). Deletions cut 2 bases from V and 0 bases from J, with 10 bases between. The length of the CDR3 is 15 residues. Germline V gene lookup returns CDR1 MNHEY and CDR2 SVGAGI. CDR3 DNA: TGTGCCAGCAGTTACCGGGGGGGGCCTAACTATGGCTACACCTTC. It specifies CASSYRGGPNYGYTF.

This chain uses TRBV27 with TRBJ1-6; weak D call: TRBD1 (6 bases). Per the germline V gene, CDR1 is MNHEY and CDR2 is SMNVEV (reference sequence). V was clipped by 7 bases and J by 14 bases, with 24 bases between them. The CDR3 loop spans 15 amino acids. The CDR3: CASTGLGGGRFSLHF. Here the CDR3 DNA reads TGTGCCAGCACCGGACTCGGCGGGGGGCGCTTTTCCCTCCACTTT.

This chain connects TRBV10-3 to TRBJ2-1; 10 bases map to TRBD2. The J segment lost 7 bases and the V segment lost 3 bases, leaving 3 bases of the junction unmatched. CDR3 size: 14 residues. Germline V lookup: CDR1 ENHRY, CDR2 SYGVKD. CDR3 loop: CAISEAGGSNEQFF. DNA for the CDR3: TGTGCCATCAGTGAAGCGGGAGGGTCAAATGAGCAGTTCTTC.

The chain links TRBV14 to TRBJ2-7; TRBD1 is a possible D gene (5 bases). The CDR3 has 14 amino acids. Germline lookup yields CDR1 SGHDN and CDR2 FVKESK. Trimming removed 1 base from V and 2 bases from J, with 9 bases in between. The DNA of the CDR3 is TGTGCCAGCAGCCAAGGCACAGGCCCCTACGAGCAGTACTTC. It encodes CASSQGTGPYEQYF. Complete variable domain (other parts from reference TRBV14 and TRBJ2-7): EAGVTQFPSHSVIEKGQTVTLRCDPISGHDNLYWYRRVMGKEIKFLLHFVKESKQDESGMPNNRFLAERTGGTYSTLKVQPAELEDSGVYFCASSQGTGPYEQYFGPGTRLTVT.

The J gene is TRBJ1-3, the V gene TRBV10-3; unclear D gene. Germline CDR1 reads ENHRY; CDR2 reads SYGVKD. V was cut by 0 bases and J by 0 bases, with 12 bases left in between. This CDR3 spans 17 amino acids. Written as DNA, the CDR3 is TGTGCCATCAGTGAGTCGGGCAGGATGAGCTCTGGAAACACCATATATTTT. Residues: CAISESGRMSSGNTIYF.

The CDR3 DNA follows: TGTGCCAGCAGCTGGGGACAGAGCGGCGATGAGCAGTTCTTC. It encodes CASSWGQSGDEQFF. The chain combines TRBV11-1 with TRBJ2-1; the match to TRBD1 covers 7 bases. With V trimmed by 4 bases and J by 8 bases, 8 bases remained unmatched. There are 14 residues in the CDR3. Germline V gene sequence: CDR1 SGHAT, CDR2 FQDESV (reference sequence).

V is TRBV24-1 and J is TRBJ2-2, with D maybe TRBD2 (5 bases). The CDR3 covers 13 residues. V was pared by 3 bases and J by 7 bases, with 8 bases between. Germline values: CDR1 KGHDR, CDR2 SFDVKD. CDR3 DNA: TGTGCCACCAGTGATCCGGGGTTCGGGGAGCTGTTTTTT. Its protein product is CATSDPGFGELFF.

V and J are TRBV19 and TRBJ1-1, with D perhaps matching TRBD1 (5 bases). Trimming cost V 3 bases and J 0 bases, with 11 bases left between them. Germline V gene sequence: CDR1 LNHDA, CDR2 SQIVND (reference sequence). The CDR3 sequence is 15 residues long. The CDR3 loop reads CASSIGQVMNTEAFF. The CDR3, as DNA: TGTGCCAGTAGTATCGGACAAGTCATGAACACTGAAGCTTTCTTT.